This TCR beta chain derives from a study of T cells in Graves' hyperthyroidism and ophthalmopathy. Study-wide findings and caveats: Most thyroid clonotypes with frequency above 0.001 were detected in blood. Through a model of 13 V-J features, ophthalmopathy was separated from stable hyperthyroidism.

This clonotype was counted ten times or more. Its specificity is not known. The CDR3 has 16 residues. With 0 bases clipped from V and 5 bases from J, the junction kept 4 bases outside the gene matches. From germline, CDR1 is MNHNS and CDR2 SASEGT. Using RNA transcripts as the source, TCR beta CDR3 regions were amplified. Initially, a first-round RT-PCR of the TCR CDR3 employed the HTBI primer set. Using its own MiXCR run on the multiplex PCR reads, TCRdb lists one record per CDR3 protein. Altogether 600,000 or so distinct CDR3 sequences are present, 14% being singletons, with the ten largest covering around 7%.

This chain links TRBV6-1 with TRBJ2-2; 9 bases align to TRBD1. This sequence originates from a woman between 18 and 29 years old with Graves' ophthalmopathy. The sequencing sample was made of blood. CDR3 in amino acids: CASSEAGTGLTGELFF. For the CDR3, the DNA is TGTGCCAGCAGTGAAGCAGGGACAGGGCTTACCGGGGAGCTGTTTTTT.